Included here is one T cell receptor beta chain sequence, with context. This sample was included in a study of blood T cell repertoires in COVID-19. Study-level background: Acute and convalescent COVID-19 specimens originated in the United States, Italy and Spain. T cells, B-cell-depleted T cells, or PBMCs provided the cDNA or gDNA that served as material.

V dropped 5 bases and J dropped 11; count of bases not matched to a gene: 3. The germline V gene has CDR1 SNHLY and CDR2 FYNNEI. This CDR3 spans 11 amino acids. Authors' data handling: Amplification of reference gene primers was used by the study to estimate nucleated cell counts. Profiled with immunoSEQ multiplex PCR; TCRdb holds only in-frame clones, not every one. The V and J calls and clone size were taken over from that table, and D and trimming were inferred from the DNA. The sample has tens of thousands of clones, 84% seen once. The sequence derives from a man aged 60 to 69 with acute or convalescent COVID-19. Material for sequencing was peripheral blood. The rearrangement links TRBV2 to TRBJ1-2, with TRBD1 identical over 9 bases. CDR3 DNA sequence: TGTGCCAGCAGTCCGACAGGGGGGTACACCTTC. This translates into CASSPTGGYTF.